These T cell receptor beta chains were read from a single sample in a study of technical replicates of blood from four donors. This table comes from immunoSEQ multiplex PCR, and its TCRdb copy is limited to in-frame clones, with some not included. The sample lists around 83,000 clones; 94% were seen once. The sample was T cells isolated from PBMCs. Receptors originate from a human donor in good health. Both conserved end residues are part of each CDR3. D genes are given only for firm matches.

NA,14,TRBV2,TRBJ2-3,CATTDRLRTDTQYF
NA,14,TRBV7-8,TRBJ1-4,CASSFSEWAGQEFF
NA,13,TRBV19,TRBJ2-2,CASSQQGTGELFF
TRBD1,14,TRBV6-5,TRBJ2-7,CASSRVTGDYEQYF
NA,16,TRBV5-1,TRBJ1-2,CASSLEAGGSNYGYTF
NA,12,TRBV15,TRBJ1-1,CATSEGQYEAFF
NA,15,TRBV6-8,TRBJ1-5,CASRPGLSSNQPQHF
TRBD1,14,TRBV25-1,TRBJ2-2,CASGDRVENGELFF
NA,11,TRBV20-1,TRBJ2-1,CSARFGGEQFF
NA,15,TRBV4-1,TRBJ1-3,CASSQPGTGRDTIYF
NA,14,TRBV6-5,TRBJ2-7,CASRARQASYEQYF
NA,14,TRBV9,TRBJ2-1,CASSETGLDNEQFF
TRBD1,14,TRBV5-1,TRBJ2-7,CASSLGQGAREQYF
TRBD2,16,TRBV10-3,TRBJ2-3,CAISSFAGGLTDTQYF
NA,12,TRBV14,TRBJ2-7,CASSQTRYEQYF
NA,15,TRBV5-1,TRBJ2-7,CASSSDRLTSHGQYF
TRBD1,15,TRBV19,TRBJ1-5,CASSTTGGGGQPQHF
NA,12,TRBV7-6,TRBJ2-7,CASSSFSYEQYF
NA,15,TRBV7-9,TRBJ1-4,CASSLDEAVREKLFF
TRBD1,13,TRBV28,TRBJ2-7,CASSFNQGVEQYF
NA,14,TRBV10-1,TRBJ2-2,CARSQGRGTGELFF
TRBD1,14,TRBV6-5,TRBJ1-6,CASRVDREYSPLHF
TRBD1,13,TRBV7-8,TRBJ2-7,CASSAGTASEQYF
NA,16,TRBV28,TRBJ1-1,CASSSTRRGVNTEAFF
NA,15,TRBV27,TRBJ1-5,CASQDSPNSNQPQHF
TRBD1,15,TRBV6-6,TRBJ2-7,CASSFTGTVSYEQYF
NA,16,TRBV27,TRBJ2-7,CASSFNGILMPYEQYF
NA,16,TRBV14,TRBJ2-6,CASSQEVSSGANVLTF
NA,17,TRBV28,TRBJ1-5,CASSPDYARGGNQPQHF
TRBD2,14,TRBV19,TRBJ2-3,CASRRREGRDTQYF
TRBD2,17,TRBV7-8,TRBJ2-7,CASSFWREGLDMDEQYF